A selection of T cell receptor beta chains follows, all from one sample in a study of cytomegalovirus exposure and HLA in healthy donors. Here immunoSEQ multiplex PCR was the method, and the copy in TCRdb shows in-frame clones only, minus some. This sample's clone table lists roughly 80,000 clones. Sequenced input: PBMCs. The origin of the receptors is a man aged 45-65 years in good health and CMV-seronegative. Each CDR3 is given with its conserved first and last residue. D genes are given only for firm matches.

>NA|TRBJ2-3|TRBV9
TGTGCCAGCAGCCCGGGGTCAGATACGCAGTATTTT
CASSPGSDTQYF
>NA|TRBJ1-5|TRBV6-1
TGTGCCAGCAGCGTGATCAGGGGAAATCAGCCCCAGCATTTT
CASSVIRGNQPQHF
>NA|TRBJ1-6|TRBV7-9
TGTGCCAGCAGCTTTCTGGGGGGGAGCTCCTATAATTCACCCCTCCACTTT
CASSFLGGSSYNSPLHF
>TRBD2|TRBJ2-1|TRBV6-5
TGTGCCAGCAGCCCGGGACTAGCGGGGGACAATGAGCAGTTCTTC
CASSPGLAGDNEQFF
>NA|TRBJ2-2|TRBV9
TGTGCCAGCAGCGTCTACACCGGGGAGCTGTTTTTT
CASSVYTGELFF
>NA|TRBJ2-3|TRBV7-9
TGTGCCAGCAGCTTTGGACAGAGCACAGATACGCAGTATTTT
CASSFGQSTDTQYF
>NA|TRBJ1-5|TRBV6-1
TGTGCCAGCAGTGTGACAGACTTAGGTGGGAATCAGCCCCAGCATTTT
CASSVTDLGGNQPQHF
>NA|TRBJ1-5|TRBV10-1
TGCGCCAGCAGTGGTTTCAGACTTAACTATGGATATAGCAATCAGCCCCAGCATTTT
CASSGFRLNYGYSNQPQHF
>NA|TRBJ1-1|TRBV6-5
TGTGCCAGCAGTTACTCGAGCAGGGGTAGGACTGAAGCTTTCTTT
CASSYSSRGRTEAFF
>NA|TRBJ1-1|TRBV5-1
TGCGCCAGCAGCTTGGCCCCGGGGTACACTGAAGCTTTCTTT
CASSLAPGYTEAFF
>NA|TRBJ2-3|TRBV5-1
TGCGCCAGCAGCTTAAACGCAGGCACAGATACGCAGTATTTT
CASSLNAGTDTQYF
>NA|TRBJ2-4|TRBV29-1
TGCAGCGTTACGGGGTTAGCCAAAAACATTCAGTACTTC
CSVTGLAKNIQYF